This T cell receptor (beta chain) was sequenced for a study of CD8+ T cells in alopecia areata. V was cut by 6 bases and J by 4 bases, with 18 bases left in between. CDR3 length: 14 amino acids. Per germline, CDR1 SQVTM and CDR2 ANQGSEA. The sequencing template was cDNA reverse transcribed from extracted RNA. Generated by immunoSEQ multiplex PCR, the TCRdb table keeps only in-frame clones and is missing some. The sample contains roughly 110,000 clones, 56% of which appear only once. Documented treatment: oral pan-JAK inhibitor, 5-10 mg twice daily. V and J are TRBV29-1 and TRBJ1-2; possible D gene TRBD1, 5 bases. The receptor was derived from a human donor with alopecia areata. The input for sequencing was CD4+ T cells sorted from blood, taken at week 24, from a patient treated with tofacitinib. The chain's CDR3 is CSVLLVGDGYGYTF. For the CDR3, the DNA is TGCAGCGTACTGCTGGTAGGGGATGGCTATGGCTACACCTTC.